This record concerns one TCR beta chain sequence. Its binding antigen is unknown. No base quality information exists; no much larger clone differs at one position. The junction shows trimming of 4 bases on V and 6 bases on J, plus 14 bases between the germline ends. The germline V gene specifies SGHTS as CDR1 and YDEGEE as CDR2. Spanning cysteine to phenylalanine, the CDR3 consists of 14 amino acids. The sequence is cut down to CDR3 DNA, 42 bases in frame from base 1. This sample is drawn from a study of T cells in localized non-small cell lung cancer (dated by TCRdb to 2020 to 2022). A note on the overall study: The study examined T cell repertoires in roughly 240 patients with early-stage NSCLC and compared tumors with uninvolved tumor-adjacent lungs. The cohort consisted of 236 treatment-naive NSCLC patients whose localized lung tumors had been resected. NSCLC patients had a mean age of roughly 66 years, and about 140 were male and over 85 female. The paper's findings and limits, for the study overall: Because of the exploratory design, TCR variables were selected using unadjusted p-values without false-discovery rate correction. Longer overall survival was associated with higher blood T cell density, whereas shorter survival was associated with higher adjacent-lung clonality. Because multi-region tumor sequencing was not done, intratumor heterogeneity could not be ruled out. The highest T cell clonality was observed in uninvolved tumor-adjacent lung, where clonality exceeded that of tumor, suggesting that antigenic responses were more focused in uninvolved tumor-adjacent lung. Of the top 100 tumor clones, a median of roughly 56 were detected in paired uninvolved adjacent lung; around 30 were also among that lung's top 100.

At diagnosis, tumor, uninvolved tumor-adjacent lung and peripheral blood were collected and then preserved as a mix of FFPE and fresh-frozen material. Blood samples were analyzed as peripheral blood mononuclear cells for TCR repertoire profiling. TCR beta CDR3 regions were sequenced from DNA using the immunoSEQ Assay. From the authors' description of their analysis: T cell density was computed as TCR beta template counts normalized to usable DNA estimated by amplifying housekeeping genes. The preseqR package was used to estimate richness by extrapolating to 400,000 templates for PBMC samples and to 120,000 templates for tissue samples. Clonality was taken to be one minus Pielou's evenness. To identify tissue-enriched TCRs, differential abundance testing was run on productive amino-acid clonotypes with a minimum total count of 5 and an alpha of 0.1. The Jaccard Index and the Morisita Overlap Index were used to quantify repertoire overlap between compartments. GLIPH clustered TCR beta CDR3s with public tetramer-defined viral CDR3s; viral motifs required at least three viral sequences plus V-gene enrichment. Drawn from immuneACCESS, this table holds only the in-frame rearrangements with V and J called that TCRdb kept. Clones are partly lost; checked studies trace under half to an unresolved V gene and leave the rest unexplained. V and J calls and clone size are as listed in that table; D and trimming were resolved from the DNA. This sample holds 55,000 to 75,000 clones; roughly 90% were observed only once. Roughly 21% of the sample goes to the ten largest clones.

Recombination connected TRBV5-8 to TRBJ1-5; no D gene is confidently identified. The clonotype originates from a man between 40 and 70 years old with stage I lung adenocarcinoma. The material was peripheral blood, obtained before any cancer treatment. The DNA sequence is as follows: TGTGCCAGCAGCGTCTGGGGATGGAGTCAGCCCCAGCATTTT. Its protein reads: CASSVWGWSQPQHF.